This TCR beta chain was found in a study of cytomegalovirus exposure and HLA in healthy donors. The CDR3 extends over 13 amino acids. V lost 5 bases, J lost 5 bases, and 4 bases stayed unmatched. Germline CDR1 reads SGHVS; CDR2 reads FQNEAQ. A multiplex PCR was run with 60 Vbeta primers and 13 Jbeta primers. Method: immunoSEQ multiplex PCR; TCRdb's copy keeps in-frame clones and lacks some. The sample consists of 100,000 to 150,000 clones, around four fifths of them appearing once. The gene calls are TRBV7-8 and TRBJ1-2; 8 nucleotides match TRBD1. Sequencing input: PBMCs. The sequence was obtained from a woman aged 35 to 49 in good health and CMV-seropositive. CDR3 nucleotides: TGTGCCAGCAGCCCGGGACAGGTGTATGGCTACACCTTC. Protein sequence: CASSPGQVYGYTF.